This T cell receptor (beta chain) comes out of a study of CD8+CD57+ T cells in acquired aplastic anemia. Study at large: Isolated CD4+ and CD8+ cells, once sorted, yielded DNA averaging around 3.1 ug. Whole-study results and caveats: Roughly 28 was the count of CD8+ CDR3 sequences that patients shared with controls.

The germline V and J ends were trimmed by 3 bases and 2 bases, with 19 bases remaining between them. This CDR3 is built from 17 residues. Per the germline V gene, CDR1 is SGHTA and CDR2 is FQGTGA. In patients chosen for sequencing, flow cytometry had shown CD8+CD57+ cell expansion. All participating patients were living with severe acquired aplastic anemia. Investigators profiled TCR beta VDJ and CDR3 from genomic DNA template. One entry per CDR3 protein, called by TCRdb with MiXCR from the reads. The data hold approximately 180,000 distinct CDR3 sequences, with around 60% observed a single time. With respect to this clonotype: The target antigen is unknown.

Sequenced input: sorted CD4+, CD8+, or CD8+CD57+ T cells (not recorded which) from PBMCs. The source is a human donor with aplastic anemia. The chain recombines TRBV7-3 with TRBJ1-1; perhaps TRBD1 as D (6 bases). The CDR3 region is CASSLGRGLQGNTEAFF. The CDR3 coding sequence is TGTGCCAGCAGCTTGGGACGGGGACTACAGGGAAACACTGAAGCTTTCTTT.